Shown below are 20 T cell receptor beta chains from a single sample sequenced in a study of T cell responses to AZD1222 COVID-19 vaccine. The assay was immunoSEQ multiplex PCR, and TCRdb's table has in-frame clones only and misses some. The table shows 95,000 to 150,000 clones, with around 87% occurring only once. The sample here was peripheral blood, taken on day 0 of AZD1222 vaccination. These receptors came from an adult in good health.

This sequence joins TRBV6-5 and TRBJ2-3; D possibly corresponds to TRBD2 (6 bases). This CDR3 contains 14 residues. The germline V gene has CDR1 MNHEY and CDR2 SVGAGI. V was clipped by 8 bases and J by 5 bases, with 17 bases between them. CDR3 amino acids: CASSTSWGRDTQYF. The CDR3 bases are TGTGCCAGCTCGACTAGTTGGGGTCGAGATACGCAGTATTTT.

The V call is TRBV7-9, the J call TRBJ2-7; 7 bases fit TRBD2. Trimming at V came to 0 bases and at J to 2 bases, leaving 13 bases not matched to a gene. The germline gives CDR1 SEHNR, CDR2 FQNEAQ (reference sequence). The CDR3 totals 18 residues. Here the CDR3 DNA reads TGTGCCAGCAGCTTAGCGGCGGGACTAACGTACGGGACCTACGAGCAGTACTTC. Translated: CASSLAAGLTYGTYEQYF.

This sequence joins TRBV28 and TRBJ2-1, with 9 nucleotides matching TRBD1. Trimming took 3 bases from V and 4 from J; bases not matched to a gene: 4. The CDR3 totals 15 residues. The germline gives CDR1 MDHEN, CDR2 SYDVKM. The CDR3: CASSLPTGGYNEQFF. The CDR3 DNA reads as TGTGCCAGCAGTTTGCCGACAGGGGGGTACAATGAGCAGTTCTTC.

This clone was seen only once. The chain links TRBV5-8 to TRBJ2-7; maybe TRBD2 (7 bases). Germline V gene sequence: CDR1 SGHTS, CDR2 YDEGEE. The CDR3 contains 14 residues. V was pared by 4 bases and J by 5 bases, with 16 bases between. CDR3 bases: TGTGCCAGCAGCCTAATAGGGGGGGCCAACGAGCAGTACTTC. Translated: CASSLIGGANEQYF.

The V and J genes are TRBV11-2 and TRBJ2-5, with 8 bases fitting TRBD2. There are 12 residues in the CDR3. After removal of 4 bases from V and 7 bases from J, the junction contained 2 bases not matched to a gene. The germline CDR1 and CDR2 sequences are SGHAT and FQNNGV. Written as DNA, the CDR3 is TGTGCCAGCAGCTCCCGGGGGGGGACCCAGTACTTC. Protein product: CASSSRGGTQYF. Combining the CDR3 with reference TRBV11-2 and TRBJ2-5 gives the whole variable domain EAGVAQSPRYKIIEKRQSVAFWCNPISGHATLYWYQQILGQGPKLLIQFQNNGVVDDSQLPKDRFSAERLKGVDSTLKIQPAKLEDSAVYLCASSSRGGTQYFGPGTRLLVL.

CDR3 sequence (DNA): TGTGCCAGTATTGGACAGGGGCAGGGGGGCGGCTACACCTTC. Amino acids: CASIGQGQGGGYTF. V gene TRBV19 combines with J gene TRBJ1-2; 9 positions agree with TRBD1. Per the germline V gene, CDR1 is LNHDA and CDR2 is SQIVND (reference sequence). There are 14 residues in the CDR3. The V segment lost 7 bases and the J segment 8 bases; nucleotides outside the gene matches: 11.

The chain has TRBV4-3 and TRBJ2-7; D is undetermined. The CDR3 has 13 amino acids. Deletions cut 0 bases from V and 4 bases from J, with 7 bases between. Germline V gene sequence: CDR1 LGHNA, CDR2 YSLEER. The CDR3 sequence: CASSQEPSYEQYF. The CDR3 nucleotides are TGCGCCAGCAGCCAAGAACCCTCTTACGAGCAGTACTTC.

The V and J genes are TRBV5-6 and TRBJ2-7; D may match TRBD1 or TRBD2 (5 bases each). CDR3 length: 14 amino acids. V was clipped by 3 bases and J by 0 bases, with 10 bases between them. CDR1 SGHDT and CDR2 YYEEEE come from the germline V gene. The chain's CDR3 is CASSWGGHSYEQYF. CDR3 bases: TGTGCCAGCAGCTGGGGCGGGCACTCCTACGAGCAGTACTTC.

This chain connects TRBV7-2 to TRBJ2-1, with 8 nucleotides matching TRBD1. V shed 1 base and J 2 bases; nucleotides not matched to a gene: 4. This CDR3 is 16 amino acids long. Germline V gene sequence: CDR1 SGHTA, CDR2 FQGNSA. The DNA for the CDR3 is TGTGCCAGCAGCTTAGGGTGGGGACAGGCCTACAATGAGCAGTTCTTC. This codes for CASSLGWGQAYNEQFF.

This clone occurred a few times. V and J are TRBV30 and TRBJ1-6, with TRBD1 as a possible D gene (6 bases). There are 13 residues in the CDR3. The V gene's germline CDR1 is GTSNPN and CDR2 SVGIG (reference sequence). The V and J ends lost 4 bases and 5 bases respectively, with 9 bases between them. The CDR3 is CAWIGQNNSPLHF. Here the CDR3 DNA reads TGTGCCTGGATCGGACAGAATAATTCACCCCTCCACTTT. Looking up the rest from reference TRBV30 and TRBJ1-6 gives the full variable domain: SQTIHQWPATLVQPVGSPLSLECTVEGTSNPNLYWYRQAAGRGLQLLFYSVGIGQISSEVPQNLSASRPQDRQFILSSKKLLLSDSGFYLCAWIGQNNSPLHFGNGTRLTVT.

The chain uses TRBV30 and TRBJ1-3; 7 positions agree with TRBD1. The CDR3 runs to 15 residues. J lost 7 bases, V lost 3 bases, and 12 bases had no gene match. Germline CDR1 reads GTSNPN; CDR2 reads SVGIG (reference sequence). This CDR3 reads CAWSRNRGPSNTIYF. The CDR3 DNA reads as TGTGCCTGGAGCCGTAATAGGGGGCCGAGTAACACCATATATTTT.

This clone appeared a few times. The chain employs TRBV7-9 and TRBJ1-2; 10 bases fit TRBD1. The germline V gene has CDR1 SEHNR and CDR2 FQNEAQ (reference sequence). With V trimmed by 5 bases and J by 8 bases, 8 bases remained unmatched. There are 14 residues in the CDR3. The DNA for the CDR3 is TGTGCCAGCAGCGCCGGGACAGGGGTATACGGCTACACCTTC. Amino acids: CASSAGTGVYGYTF.

Here the CDR3 reads CGSQLAESYEQYF. CDR3 DNA: TGTGGGTCACAACTAGCGGAATCCTACGAGCAGTACTTC. This chain links TRBV28 with TRBJ2-7; 8 bases are a match to TRBD2. The CDR3 sequence is 13 residues long. The V gene's germline CDR1 is MDHEN and CDR2 SYDVKM.

This chain uses TRBV5-4 with TRBJ2-5; no clear D gene. Trimming shortened V by 3 bases and J by 1 base, and 13 bases separated the two germline ends. From germline, CDR1 is SGHNT and CDR2 YYREEE (reference sequence). This CDR3 spans 15 amino acids. CDR3 sequence reads: CASSSSYVSQETQYF. The CDR3 DNA reads as TGTGCCAGCAGCTCGAGCTACGTATCCCAAGAGACCCAGTACTTC.

The chain employs TRBV7-2 and TRBJ1-1; D not resolved. The CDR3 covers 13 residues. Between the trimmed V and J ends, which lost 7 bases and 0 bases, there was a span of 9 bases. Germline V gene sequence: CDR1 SGHTA, CDR2 FQGNSA. The CDR3 DNA sequence: TGTGCCAGCACCTTGATGATGAACACTGAAGCTTTCTTT. Its protein product is CASTLMMNTEAFF.

The chain combines TRBV4-1 with TRBJ1-2; D is unclear. V dropped 2 bases and J dropped 1 base, with 23 bases sitting between them. The CDR3 length is 19 residues. The germline gives CDR1 MGHRA, CDR2 YSYEKL. CDR3 sequence: CASSQPERAATSHNYGYTF. CDR3 in DNA: TGCGCCAGCAGCCAACCTGAGCGGGCAGCTACCTCTCATAACTATGGCTACACCTTC.

This clone was found once. The chain is built from TRBV4-1 and TRBJ1-6; 8 bases agree with TRBD1. The CDR3 extends over 15 amino acids. After removal of 4 bases from V and 7 bases from J, the junction contained 6 bases not matched to a gene. Per germline, CDR1 MGHRA and CDR2 YSYEKL. The chain's CDR3 is CASSPSGQENSPLHF. The CDR3 DNA follows: TGCGCCAGCAGCCCCTCGGGACAGGAGAATTCACCCCTCCACTTT.

The chain recombines TRBV5-1 with TRBJ2-7; TRBD1 matches 7 bases. The CDR3 has 19 residues. V lost 6 bases to trimming and J lost 0 bases; unmatched junction nucleotides: 21. The germline CDR1 and CDR2 sequences are SGHRS and YFSETQ. The CDR3 loop is CASKRIAGTALRRSYEQYF. CDR3 DNA: TGCGCCAGCAAAAGAATCGCCGGGACAGCCCTCAGACGCTCCTACGAGCAGTACTTC.

A single count supports this clone. The CDR3 loop is CASSQSGGNEQFF. CDR3 in DNA: TGTGCCAGCAGCCAGTCCGGGGGGAATGAGCAGTTCTTC. The J gene is TRBJ2-1, the V gene TRBV7-9, with 7 bases identical to TRBD2. Per the germline V gene, CDR1 is SEHNR and CDR2 is FQNEAQ (reference sequence). Trimming took 5 bases from V and 7 from J; bases not matched to a gene: 5. The CDR3 is 13 amino acids.

The gene calls are TRBV11-2 and TRBJ2-7, with 9 bases fitting TRBD1. There are 15 residues in the CDR3. Germline lookup yields CDR1 SGHAT and CDR2 FQNNGV. V dropped 6 bases and J dropped 0; count of bases not matched to a gene: 6. This CDR3 is CASRRAGQGSYEQYF. The CDR3 DNA is TGTGCCAGCAGGCGCGCGGGACAGGGCTCCTACGAGCAGTACTTC.